This T cell receptor beta chain was captured in a study of CD8 T cells in Susac syndrome (dated by TCRdb to about 2019). With respect to the entire study: The study used repertoire sequencing to test whether antigen drove CD8+ T cell activation and differentiation in Susac syndrome.

What the authors observed across the whole study: The number of individuals in the TCR sequencing and HLA analysis was acknowledged as relatively small.

High-throughput TCR beta sequencing profiled peripheral blood CD8+ and CD4+ T cells from healthy donors, Susac syndrome patients and multiple sclerosis patients. Treatment-naive patients with stable or active relapsing-remitting disease fulfilling revised McDonald criteria were used as multiple sclerosis controls. Bulk CD8+ and CD4+ T cells were purified by magnetic negative isolation, whereas CD8+ TEMRA cells were enriched by FACS. Blood was collected in EDTA tubes and processed within 24 hours, with PBMCs isolated through density gradient centrifugation. PBMCs intended for TCR sequencing were cryopreserved in liquid nitrogen and thawed later in a water bath at 37 degrees C. Purity of sorted or isolated CD4+, CD8+ and CD8+ TEMRA cells was at least 90%. RNA was extracted using the RNeasy kit, and roughly 0.5 to 1 microgram was reverse transcribed with random hexamers. The immunoSEQ multiplex PCR assay, which covers 54 Vbeta and 13 Jbeta segments, was used to amplify TCR beta CDR3 regions. PCR amplification bias was corrected by using a synthetic template baseline for primer optimization and computational correction. Per the original workflow: Reads were assigned to V, D and J genes according to IMGT and analyzed in immunoSEQ Analyzer, with only productive sequences retained. Clonality was computed as one minus Shannon entropy normalized by log2 of the number of productive unique sequences. For each patient and control, public and private clones were evaluated among the 100 most prevalent clones. Clones were defined as Susac-specific if absent from the healthy and MS cohorts, from 1052 published viral clones and from other ImmuneACCESS disease sequences. TCRdb reprocessed the public reads (quality trimming at Q25 with fastp, clone calling with MiXCR) and kept in-frame beta chains. All rows with the same CDR3 protein become a single entry with the most common DNA and genes. TCRdb assigned the V and J calls; the authors' analysis was not used. The sample yields over 150,000 distinct CDR3 sequences; roughly 96% were counted once. About 0.087% of the sample belongs to the ten largest clones.

From cysteine to phenylalanine, the CDR3 is 15 amino acids long. The kept DNA is CDR3 alone, 45 bases in frame from the first base. According to the germline V gene, CDR1 reads SGHAT and CDR2 reads FQNNGV. V is shortened by 2 bases, J by 4 bases, and the region joining them spans 14 bases. Details on this clonotype: No cognate antigen has been identified for it. The sample holds no much larger clone one base away, and base qualities are not on file.

The TCR originated in a human donor with multiple sclerosis. Recombination connected TRBV11-2 to TRBJ1-2; the D gene is possibly TRBD1, with 5 bases matching. The sequenced sample consisted of CD4+ T cells from PBMCs. The encoded CDR3 is CASSLMLSGGYGYTF. The sequenced DNA is TGTGCCAGCAGCTTAATGCTCTCGGGGGGCTATGGCTACACCTTC.